The source of this TCR beta chain is a study of shared clonotypes between healthy human individuals. On this clone: Its antigen is currently unknown.

In germline, CDR1 is SGHVS, CDR2 FNYEAQ. The CDR3 sequence is 13 residues long. V was shortened by 0 bases and J by 6 bases, with 5 bases between the two germline ends. Study-wide results and limits: Sorted-subset sequencing, rarefaction showed, was incomplete despite large depth.

Naive CD8 cells were CD45RO-negative, positively selected for CCR7, excluding terminally differentiated effector memory CD45RA+ cells. Sequencing used immunoSEQ multiplex PCR; TCRdb keeps in-frame clones, though not all of them. The repertoire holds just over 2,000,000 clones, just under 95% seen once, with 0.9% to 1.3% in the top ten. The clonotype was recovered from a man aged 18 to 35 in good health. The rearrangement uses TRBV7-6 and TRBJ2-2; tentatively, D is TRBD2 (5 bases). Input material: naive CD8+ T cells sorted from blood. The CDR3 DNA sequence: TGTGCCAGCAGCTTAGCAGCGGCCGGGGAGCTGTTTTTT. Residues: CASSLAAAGELFF.